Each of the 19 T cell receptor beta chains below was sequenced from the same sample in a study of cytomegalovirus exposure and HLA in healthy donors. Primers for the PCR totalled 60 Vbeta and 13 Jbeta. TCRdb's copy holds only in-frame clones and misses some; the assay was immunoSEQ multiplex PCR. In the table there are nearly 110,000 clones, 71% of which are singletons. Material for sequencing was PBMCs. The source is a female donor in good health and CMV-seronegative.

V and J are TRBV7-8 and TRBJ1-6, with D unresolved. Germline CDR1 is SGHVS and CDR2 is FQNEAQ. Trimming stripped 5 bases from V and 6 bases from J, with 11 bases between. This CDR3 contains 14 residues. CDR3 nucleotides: TGTGCCAGCAGCCATAGCGGCAGTAATTCACCCCTCCACTTT. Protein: CASSHSGSNSPLHF.

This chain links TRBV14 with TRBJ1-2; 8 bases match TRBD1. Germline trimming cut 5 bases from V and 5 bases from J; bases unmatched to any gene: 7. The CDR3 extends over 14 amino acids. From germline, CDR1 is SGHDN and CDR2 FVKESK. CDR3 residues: CASSTRTGGYGYTF. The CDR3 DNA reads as TGTGCCAGCAGCACCCGAACAGGGGGATATGGCTACACCTTC.

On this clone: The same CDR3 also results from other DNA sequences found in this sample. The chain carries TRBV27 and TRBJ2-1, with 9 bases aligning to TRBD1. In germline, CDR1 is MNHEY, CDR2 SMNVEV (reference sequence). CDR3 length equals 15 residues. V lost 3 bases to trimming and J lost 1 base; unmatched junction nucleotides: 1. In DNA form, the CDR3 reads TGTGCCAGCAGTTTGGGGACAGGGTCCTACAATGAGCAGTTCTTC. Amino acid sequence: CASSLGTGSYNEQFF.

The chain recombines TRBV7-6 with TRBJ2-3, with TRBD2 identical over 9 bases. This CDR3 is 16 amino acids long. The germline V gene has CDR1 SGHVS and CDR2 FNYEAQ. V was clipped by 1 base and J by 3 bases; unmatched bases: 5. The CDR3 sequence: CASSLGDLAGTDTQYF. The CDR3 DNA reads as TGTGCCAGCAGCTTAGGTGATCTAGCGGGGACAGATACGCAGTATTTT.

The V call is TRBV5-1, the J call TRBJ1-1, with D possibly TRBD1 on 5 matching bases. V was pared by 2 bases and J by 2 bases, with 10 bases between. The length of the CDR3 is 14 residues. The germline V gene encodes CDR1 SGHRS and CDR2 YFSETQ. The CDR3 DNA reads TGCGCCAGCAGCTTCAAAGGACAAAACACTGAAGCTTTCTTT. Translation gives CASSFKGQNTEAFF.

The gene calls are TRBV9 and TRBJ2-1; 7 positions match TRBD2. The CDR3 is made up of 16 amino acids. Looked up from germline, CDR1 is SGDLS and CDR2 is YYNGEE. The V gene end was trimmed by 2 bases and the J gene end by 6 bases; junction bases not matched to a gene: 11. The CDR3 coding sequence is TGTGCCAGCAGCGTCTCTCTAGCGGAGGGGCGCAATGAGCAGTTCTTC. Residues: CASSVSLAEGRNEQFF.

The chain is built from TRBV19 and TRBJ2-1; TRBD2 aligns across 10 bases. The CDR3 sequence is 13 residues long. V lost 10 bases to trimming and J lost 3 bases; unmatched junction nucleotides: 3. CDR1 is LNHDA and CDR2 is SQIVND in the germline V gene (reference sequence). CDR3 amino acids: CATERGGYNEQFF. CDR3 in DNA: TGTGCCACCGAGCGGGGGGGCTACAATGAGCAGTTCTTC.

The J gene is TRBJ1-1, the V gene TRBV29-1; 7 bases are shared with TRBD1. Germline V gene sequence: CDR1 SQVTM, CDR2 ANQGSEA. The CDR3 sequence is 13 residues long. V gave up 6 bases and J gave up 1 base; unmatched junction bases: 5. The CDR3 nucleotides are TGCAGCGTAGCCCGGACAGGGAACACTGAAGCTTTCTTT. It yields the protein CSVARTGNTEAFF.

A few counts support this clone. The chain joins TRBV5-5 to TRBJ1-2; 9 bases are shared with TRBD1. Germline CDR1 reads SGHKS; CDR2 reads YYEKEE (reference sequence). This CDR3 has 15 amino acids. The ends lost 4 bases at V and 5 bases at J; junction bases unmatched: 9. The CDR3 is CASSMTDRGIYGYTF. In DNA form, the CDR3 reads TGTGCCAGCAGCATGACGGACAGGGGTATTTATGGCTACACCTTC.

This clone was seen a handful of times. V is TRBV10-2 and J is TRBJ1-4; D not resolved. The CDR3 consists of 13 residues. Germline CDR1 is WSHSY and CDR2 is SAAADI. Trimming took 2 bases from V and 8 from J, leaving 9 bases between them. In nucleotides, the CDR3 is TGCGCCAGCAGTGAGCGAGCGAGGGAAAAACTGTTTTTT. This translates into CASSERAREKLFF.

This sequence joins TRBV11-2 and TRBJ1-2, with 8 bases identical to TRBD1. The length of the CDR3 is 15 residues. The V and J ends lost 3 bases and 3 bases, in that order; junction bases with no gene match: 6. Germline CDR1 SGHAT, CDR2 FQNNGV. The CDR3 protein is CASSFTRGLYYGYTF. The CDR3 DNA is TGTGCCAGCAGCTTTACCAGGGGGCTTTACTATGGCTACACCTTC.

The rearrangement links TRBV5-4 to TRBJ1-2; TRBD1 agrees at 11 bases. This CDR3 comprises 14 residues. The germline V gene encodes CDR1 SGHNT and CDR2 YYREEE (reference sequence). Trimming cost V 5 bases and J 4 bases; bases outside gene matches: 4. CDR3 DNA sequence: TGTGCCAGCAGGGCCGGGACAGGGGGCTATGGCTACACCTTC. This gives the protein CASRAGTGGYGYTF. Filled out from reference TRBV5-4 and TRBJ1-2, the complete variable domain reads ETGVTQSPTHLIKTRGQQVTLRCSSQSGHNTVSWYQQALGQGPQFIFQYYREEENGRGNFPPRFSGLQFPNYSSELNVNALELDDSALYLCASRAGTGGYGYTFGSGTRLTVV.

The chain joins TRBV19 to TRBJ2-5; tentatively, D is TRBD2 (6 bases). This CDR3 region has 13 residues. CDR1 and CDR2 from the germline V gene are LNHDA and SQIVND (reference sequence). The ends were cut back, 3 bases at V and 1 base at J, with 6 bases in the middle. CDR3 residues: CASSIGSQETQYF. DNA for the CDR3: TGTGCCAGTAGTATCGGGAGCCAAGAGACCCAGTACTTC.

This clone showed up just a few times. The CDR3 loop is CASTQSHDQPQHF. The CDR3 DNA is TGTGCCAGTACGCAGTCTCATGATCAGCCCCAGCATTTT. V and J are TRBV19 and TRBJ1-5; D is ambiguous. V was cut by 7 bases and J by 5 bases, with 12 bases left in between. The CDR3 has 13 residues. CDR1 is LNHDA, CDR2 SQIVND, per germline (reference sequence). The full variable domain, in which reference TRBV19 and TRBJ1-5 provide the parts outside the CDR3, is DGGITQSPKYLFRKEGQNVTLSCEQNLNHDAMYWYRQDPGQGLRLIYYSQIVNDFQKGDIAEGYSVSREKKESFPLTVTSAQKNPTAFYLCASTQSHDQPQHFGDGTRLSIL.

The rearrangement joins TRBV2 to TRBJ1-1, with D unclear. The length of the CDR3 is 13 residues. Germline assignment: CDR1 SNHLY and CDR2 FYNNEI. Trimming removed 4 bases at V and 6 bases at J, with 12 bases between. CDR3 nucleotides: TGTGCCAGCAGTGCCGGAGGGTATGCTGAAGCTTTCTTT. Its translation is CASSAGGYAEAFF.

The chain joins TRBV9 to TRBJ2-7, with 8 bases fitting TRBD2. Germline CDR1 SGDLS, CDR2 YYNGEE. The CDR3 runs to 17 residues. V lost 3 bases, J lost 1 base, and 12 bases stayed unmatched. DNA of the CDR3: TGTGCCAGCAGCGGGCTACCGGGACTAGGGGGTTCCTACGAGCAGTACTTC. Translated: CASSGLPGLGGSYEQYF.

In DNA form, the CDR3 reads TGTGCCACCAGCAGAGATGAGGGCGAGCAGTACTTC. It codes for CATSRDEGEQYF. This rearrangement joins TRBV15 to TRBJ2-7; D is possibly TRBD2 (5 bases). This CDR3 is 12 amino acids long. Trimming pared 0 bases from V and 6 bases from J, leaving 6 bases between. CDR1 and CDR2 from the germline V gene are LNHNV and YYDKDF (reference sequence).

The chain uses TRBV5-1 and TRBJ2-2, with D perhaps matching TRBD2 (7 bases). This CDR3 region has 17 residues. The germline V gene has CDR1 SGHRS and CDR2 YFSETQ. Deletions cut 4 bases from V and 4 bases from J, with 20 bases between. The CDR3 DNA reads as TGCGCCAGCAGCAGATCCCGGGGAGGGGGGAGCACCGGGGAGCTGTTTTTT. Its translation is CASSRSRGGGSTGELFF.

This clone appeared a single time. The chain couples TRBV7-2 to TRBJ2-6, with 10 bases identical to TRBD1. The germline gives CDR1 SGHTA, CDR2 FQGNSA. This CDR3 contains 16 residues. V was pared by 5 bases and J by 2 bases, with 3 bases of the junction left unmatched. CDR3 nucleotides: TGTGCCAGCAGCAAGGGACAGGGGACTGGGGCCAACGTCCTGACTTTC. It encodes CASSKGQGTGANVLTF.